This T cell receptor beta chain derives from a study of T cell changes during pregnancy in multiple sclerosis. CDR1 and CDR2 (germline): MDHEN, SYDVKM. V shed 4 bases and J 0 bases; nucleotides not matched to a gene: 2. The CDR3 totals 14 residues. The assay was immunoSEQ multiplex PCR, and TCRdb's table has in-frame clones only and misses some. This sample has about 83,000 clones, with about 96% found just once. This sequence joins TRBV28 and TRBJ1-1; 7 bases align to TRBD1. Sequenced material: peripheral blood, taken in the second trimester of pregnancy. The sequence was collected from a female donor with multiple sclerosis, enrolled in a pregnancy study. As DNA, the CDR3 is TGTGCCAGCAGTTGGGACAGTTTGAACACTGAAGCTTTCTTT. Its translation is CASSWDSLNTEAFF. The whole variable domain, remainder taken from reference TRBV28 and TRBJ1-1, is DVKVTQSSRYLVKRTGEKVFLECVQDMDHENMFWYRQDPGLGLRLIYFSYDVKMKEKGDIPEGYSVSREKKERFSLILESASTNQTSMYLCASSWDSLNTEAFFGQGTRLTVV.